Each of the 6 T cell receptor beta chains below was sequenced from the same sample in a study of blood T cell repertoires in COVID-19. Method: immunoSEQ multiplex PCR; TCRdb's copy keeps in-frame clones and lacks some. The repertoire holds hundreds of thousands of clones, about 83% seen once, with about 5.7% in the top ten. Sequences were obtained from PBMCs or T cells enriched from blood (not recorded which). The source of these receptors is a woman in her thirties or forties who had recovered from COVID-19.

In DNA form, the CDR3 reads TGTGCCAGCAGACAAGGACAGGGGTATGGCTACACCTTC. Amino acids: CASRQGQGYGYTF. The chain combines TRBV28 with TRBJ1-2; TRBD1 matches 9 bases. The CDR3 has 13 residues. In germline, CDR1 is MDHEN, CDR2 SYDVKM. Trimming at V came to 6 bases and at J to 5 bases, leaving 4 bases not matched to a gene.

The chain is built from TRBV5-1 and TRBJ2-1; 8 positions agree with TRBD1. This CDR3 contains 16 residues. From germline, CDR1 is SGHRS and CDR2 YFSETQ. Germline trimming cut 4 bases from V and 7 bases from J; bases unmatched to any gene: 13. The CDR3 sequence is CASSTGGQGFQNEQFF. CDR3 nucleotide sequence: TGCGCCAGCAGCACCGGTGGACAGGGTTTCCAAAATGAGCAGTTCTTC.

CDR3 sequence: CASRGTALYGYTF. CDR3 bases: TGTGCCAGCAGGGGGACAGCCCTCTATGGCTACACCTTC. The rearrangement joins TRBV28 to TRBJ1-2; 7 bases map to TRBD1. CDR1 MDHEN and CDR2 SYDVKM come from the germline V gene. The CDR3 extends over 13 amino acids. V was pared by 6 bases and J by 4 bases, with 5 bases of the junction left unmatched.

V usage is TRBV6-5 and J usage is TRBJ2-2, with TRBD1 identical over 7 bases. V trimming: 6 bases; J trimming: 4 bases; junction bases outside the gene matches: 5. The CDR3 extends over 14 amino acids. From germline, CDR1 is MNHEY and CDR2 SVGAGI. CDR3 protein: CASSRTGSTGELFF. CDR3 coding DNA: TGTGCCAGCAGCAGGACAGGTTCCACCGGGGAGCTGTTTTTT.

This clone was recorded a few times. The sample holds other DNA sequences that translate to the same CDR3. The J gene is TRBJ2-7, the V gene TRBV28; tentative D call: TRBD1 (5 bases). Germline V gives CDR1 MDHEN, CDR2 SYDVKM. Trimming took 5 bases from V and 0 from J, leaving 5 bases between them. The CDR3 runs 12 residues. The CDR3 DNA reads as TGTGCCAGCAGTCAGGGCTCCTACGAGCAGTACTTC. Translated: CASSQGSYEQYF.

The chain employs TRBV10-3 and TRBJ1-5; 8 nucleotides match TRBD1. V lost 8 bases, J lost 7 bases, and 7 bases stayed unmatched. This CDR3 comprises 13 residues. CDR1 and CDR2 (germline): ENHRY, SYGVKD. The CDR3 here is CAIGQGAGQPQHF. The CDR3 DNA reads TGTGCCATCGGGCAGGGGGCAGGCCAGCCCCAGCATTTT.